This passage covers 27 T cell receptor beta chains from one sample sequenced in a study of T cell clonality in common variable immunodeficiency. Study-wide results and caveats: Fewer deletions and N-nucleotide insertions were reportedly seen in common variable immunodeficiency TCR beta sequences.

Antigens of these TCRs are unknown. Some clones are missing from TCRdb's copy, which holds only in-frame ones; the method was immunoSEQ multiplex PCR. The table lists tens of thousands of clones, with no singletons. Sequencing used peripheral blood mononuclear cells. These receptors came from a human donor with common variable immunodeficiency.

This clone was recorded at least ten times. The read ends 3 residues before the CDR3 terminus; that terminus is restored from the germline J gene. This chain links TRBV18 with TRBJ2-1; 10 nucleotides align to TRBD2. V dropped 5 bases and J dropped 6; count of bases not matched to a gene: 7. Per the germline V gene, CDR1 is KGHSH and CDR2 is LQKENI. The CDR3 totals 15 residues. The DNA read from the CDR3 is TGTGCCAGCTCAGGAACTAGCGGGGCTGGCAATGAG. It encodes CASSGTSGAGNE. The CDR3 in full is CASSGTSGAGNEQFF.

This clone was observed many times. The CDR3 goes on 3 residues after the read ends, and that part is filled in from the germline J gene. The chain is built from TRBV20-1 and TRBJ1-2, with 7 nucleotides matching TRBD1. The germline V gene has CDR1 DFQATT and CDR2 SNEGSKA (reference sequence). V trimming: 5 bases; J trimming: 1 base; junction bases outside the gene matches: 7. The CDR3 sequence is 14 residues long. The part of the CDR3 DNA that was read is TGCAGTGCTCCGAAGGGGACAGTTAACTATGGC. Its translation is CSAPKGTVNYG. The complete CDR3 sequence is CSAPKGTVNYGYTF.

On this clone: The read terminates 3 residues ahead of where the CDR3 ends, so the germline J gene completes it. The rearrangement uses TRBV2 and TRBJ1-1, with a weak D call TRBD1 (6 bases). V gave up 6 bases and J gave up 0 bases, with 14 bases separating them. This CDR3 comprises 15 residues. CDR1 is SNHLY, CDR2 FYNNEI, per germline. The CDR3 loop is CASREQGLMNTEAFF. The DNA read from the CDR3 is TGTGCCAGCAGAGAACAGGGTCTCATGAACACTGAA.

Ten or more counts support this clone. The read comes to an end 3 residues before the CDR3 does, leaving the germline J gene to fill in the end. V is TRBV5-1 and J is TRBJ1-1; 7 nucleotides match TRBD1. V trimming: 4 bases; J trimming: 0 bases; junction bases outside the gene matches: 9. This CDR3 has 16 amino acids. CDR1 is SGHRS, CDR2 YFSETQ, per germline. CDR3 loop: CASSVRTGQMNTEAFF. The CDR3 DNA, read in part, is TGCGCCAGCAGCGTCCGGACGGGACAGATGAACACTGAA.

Notes on this clone: The observed sequence ends 3 residues before the CDR3 terminus, with the missing tail filled in from the germline J gene. The chain has TRBV7-8 and TRBJ1-6; 7 bases line up with TRBD1. Per germline, CDR1 SGHVS and CDR2 FQNEAQ. The CDR3 consists of 16 residues. The V and J ends lost 6 bases and 6 bases, in that order; junction bases with no gene match: 11. The CDR3 sequence is CASRERQGSFNSPLHF. CDR3 DNA, as far as it was read: TGTGCCAGCAGAGAACGACAGGGTTCTTTTAATTCACCC.

This clone was counted ten times or more. The sequence runs out 3 residues before the end of the CDR3; the remainder is reconstructed from the germline J gene. The chain combines TRBV18 with TRBJ2-5; no clear D gene. V was pared by 3 bases and J by 1 base, with 3 bases between. From germline, CDR1 is KGHSH and CDR2 LQKENI. The CDR3 is 12 residues long. Here the CDR3 reads CASSPSQETQYF. The part of the CDR3 DNA that was read is TGTGCCAGCTCACCCTCCCAAGAGACC.

This clone came up many times. The CDR3 end is not reached by the read, which stops 3 residues before it; the germline J gene fills it in. The rearrangement links TRBV6-2 or TRBV6-3 to TRBJ1-5; D call uncertain. V was clipped by 11 bases and J by 0 bases, with 14 bases between them. The CDR3 is made up of 14 amino acids. In germline, CDR1 is MNHEY, CDR2 SVGEGT. CDR3 DNA (partial): TGTGCCTGCTGGGCTGGTAATAGCAATCAGCCC. Amino acids: CACWAGNSNQP. The whole CDR3 is CACWAGNSNQPQHF.

Comments on this clone: The read ends 3 residues shy of where the CDR3 ends; the end is completed using the germline J gene. The genes are TRBV30 and TRBJ1-2; D gene uncertain. The CDR3 contains 12 residues. Trimming stripped 2 bases from V and 0 bases from J, with 4 bases between. Germline CDR1 reads GTSNPN; CDR2 reads SVGIG (reference sequence). Partial CDR3 DNA: TGTGCCTGGAGTTTTACTAACTATGGC. Its protein product is CAWSFTNYG. The full-length CDR3 reads as CAWSFTNYGYTF.

This clone came up many times. Read coverage stops 3 residues before the CDR3 terminus; the germline J gene supplies the remainder. The genes are TRBV30 and TRBJ2-7; a weak D match, TRBD1 (5 bases). From germline, CDR1 is GTSNPN and CDR2 SVGIG (reference sequence). CDR3 length: 12 amino acids. Trimming pared 3 bases from V and 3 bases from J, leaving 9 bases between. The CDR3 bases that were read are TGTGCCTGGAGGGGGCAGCACTACGAG. Amino acids: CAWRGQHYE. Given in full, the CDR3 is CAWRGQHYEQYF.

This clone was seen many times. The CDR3 extends 3 residues past the end of the read, so its final part is completed from the germline J gene. The rearrangement uses TRBV19 and TRBJ1-1; the match to TRBD1 covers 10 bases. The CDR3 is 16 amino acids. CDR1 and CDR2 (germline): LNHDA, SQIVND (reference sequence). With V trimmed by 6 bases and J by 3 bases, 10 bases remained unmatched. CDR3 sequence reads: CASRVGTGDGDTEAFF. The part of the CDR3 DNA that was read is TGTGCCAGTAGAGTGGGGACAGGGGATGGAGACACTGAA.

This clone was detected only a few times. From the germline J gene comes the end of the CDR3, since the read stops 3 residues before it. V and J are TRBV2 and TRBJ2-2; weak D call: TRBD1 (5 bases). The CDR3 has 15 residues. Trimming removed 3 bases from V and 3 bases from J, with 11 bases in between. Germline CDR1 is SNHLY and CDR2 is FYNNEI. This chain's CDR3 is CASSDGQGDTGELFF. The sequenced part of the CDR3 DNA is TGTGCCAGCAGTGACGGGCAGGGCGACACCGGGGAG.

This clone was seen only a few times. The CDR3 end is not reached by the read, which stops 3 residues before it; the germline J gene fills it in. The V gene is TRBV30, the J gene TRBJ2-7; the D gene is possibly TRBD1 (5 bases). V was trimmed by 3 bases and J by 0 bases, leaving 15 bases between them. CDR1 and CDR2 from the germline V gene are GTSNPN and SVGIG (reference sequence). This CDR3 is 15 amino acids long. The CDR3 loop reads CAWRGFGAASYEQYF. The sequenced part of the CDR3 DNA is TGTGCCTGGAGAGGTTTTGGGGCGGCCTCCTACGAG.

CDR3 region: CASSSLTVNTEAFF. The covered CDR3 bases are TGTGCCAGCAGCTCCTTGACAGTAAACACTGAA. J is TRBJ1-1 and V is TRBV7-2; a weak D match, TRBD1 (5 bases). The CDR3 is cut off 3 residues early in the read; its end comes from the germline J gene. The CDR3 totals 14 residues. V lost 4 bases to trimming and J lost 2 bases, with 11 bases between them. Looked up from germline, CDR1 is SGHTA and CDR2 is FQGNSA.

The sample holds many counts of this clone. With the read ending 3 residues before the CDR3 end, the germline J gene is used to fill in that end. Other DNA sequences from this sample encode an identical CDR3 as well. The V gene is TRBV30, the J gene TRBJ2-5; tentatively, D is TRBD2 (6 bases). V lost 8 bases, J lost 4 bases, and 11 bases lay in between. The CDR3 is 11 residues long. From germline, CDR1 is GTSNPN and CDR2 SVGIG (reference sequence). The CDR3: CAGTGVETQYF. The covered CDR3 bases are TGTGCCGGAACGGGGGTAGAGACC.

This clone occurred a few times. The sequenced fragment ends 3 residues before the CDR3 boundary, so the rest is inferred from the germline J gene. The V call is TRBV7-2, the J call TRBJ1-5; perhaps TRBD1 as D (5 bases). Germline V gives CDR1 SGHTA, CDR2 FQGNSA. There are 13 residues in the CDR3. Trimming removed 5 bases from V and 2 bases from J, with 7 bases in between. This chain's CDR3 is CASSGGGNQPQHF. CDR3 DNA (partial): TGTGCCAGCAGCGGGGGGGGCAATCAGCCC.

This clone was seen at least ten times. The read halts 3 residues ahead of the CDR3 end, with the missing end drawn from the germline J gene. The chain couples TRBV5-1 to TRBJ2-3, with D possibly matching TRBD1 (5 bases). CDR1 and CDR2 from the germline V gene are SGHRS and YFSETQ. Trimming took 0 bases from V and 3 from J, leaving 11 bases between them. There are 15 residues in the CDR3. CDR3 DNA (partial): TGCGCCAGCAGCTTGGGACAGCCATTTACAGATACG. Translation: CASSLGQPFTDT. In full, the CDR3 reads CASSLGQPFTDTQYF.

This clone appeared many times. The read is 3 residues too short to cover the CDR3 end, so that end is filled in from the germline J gene. The chain couples TRBV5-1 to TRBJ1-5, with D perhaps TRBD1 (6 bases). The CDR3 is made up of 16 amino acids. Germline loops: CDR1 SGHRS, CDR2 YFSETQ. Trimming left V 7 bases short and J 2 bases short, with 19 bases between. CDR3 bases read: TGCGCCAGCCGGGAGGGGGGGACGGTCGGCAATCAGCCC. Translated: CASREGGTVGNQP. In full, the CDR3 reads CASREGGTVGNQPQHF.

Remarks on this clone: Read sequence stops 3 residues before the CDR3 end, and the germline J gene provides the missing end. V usage is TRBV19 and J usage is TRBJ2-3; the match to TRBD2 covers 9 bases. After removal of 11 bases from V and 6 bases from J, the junction contained 9 bases not matched to a gene. CDR3 length equals 13 residues. Looked up from germline, CDR1 is LNHDA and CDR2 is SQIVND (reference sequence). The CDR3 sequence is CAGEAGGPDTQYF. The DNA read from the CDR3 is TGTGCCGGGGAGGCGGGAGGGCCGGATACG.

In its sample, this clone was seen many times. CDR3 DNA, as far as it was read: TGTGCCAGCAGTGAACGGAGCGGGAAAGCCAAAAACATT. This translates into CASSERSGKAKNI. The entire CDR3 is CASSERSGKAKNIQYF. The rearrangement uses TRBV6-1 and TRBJ2-4; 7 bases align to TRBD2. The CDR3 end lies 3 residues beyond the end of the read and is filled in from the germline J gene. The V gene end was trimmed by 2 bases and the J gene end by 0 bases; junction bases not matched to a gene: 4. The CDR3 runs 16 residues. Germline V lookup: CDR1 MNHNS, CDR2 SASEGT.

In this sample, this clone turned up many times. The read stops 3 residues short of the end of the CDR3; the missing end is completed from the germline J gene. The V and J genes are TRBV19 and TRBJ1-1, with D unresolved. The V gene lost 5 bases and the J gene lost 3 bases, with 16 bases spanning the gap. This CDR3 spans 15 amino acids. The germline V gene encodes CDR1 LNHDA and CDR2 SQIVND (reference sequence). The sequenced CDR3 bases are TGTGCCAGTAGTCCCGGGGTCGGTGGCTACACTGAA. Its translation: CASSPGVGGYTE. The whole CDR3 protein is CASSPGVGGYTEAFF.

In this sample, this clone turned up many times. Read coverage stops 3 residues before the CDR3 terminus; the germline J gene supplies the remainder. The rearrangement uses TRBV7-2 and TRBJ1-5, with 7 bases aligning to TRBD1. Trimming at V came to 5 bases and at J to 6 bases, leaving 7 bases not matched to a gene. The CDR3 sequence is 14 residues long. Germline CDR1 reads SGHTA; CDR2 reads FQGNSA. CDR3 amino acids: CASSRTGLPQPQHF. Incomplete CDR3 DNA: TGTGCCAGCAGCCGGACAGGCCTCCCTCAGCCC.

This clone has a count of ten or more. The read is 3 residues too short to cover the CDR3 end, so that end is filled in from the germline J gene. The chain couples TRBV2 to TRBJ2-5, with 7 bases fitting TRBD2. This CDR3 has 13 residues. The V segment lost 8 bases and the J segment 1 base; nucleotides outside the gene matches: 4. CDR1 and CDR2 from the germline V gene are SNHLY and FYNNEI. The CDR3 DNA, read in part, is TGTGCCAGCGGGAGGGGCCCCCAAGAGACC. Translated, it gives CASGRGPQET. The whole CDR3 region reads CASGRGPQETQYF. Combining the CDR3 with reference TRBV2 and TRBJ2-5 gives the whole variable domain EPEVTQTPSHQVTQMGQEVILRCVPISNHLYFYWYRQILGQKVEFLVSFYNNEISEKSEIFDDQFSVERPDGSNFTLKIRSTKLEDSAMYFCASGRGPQETQYFGPGTRLLVL.

In this sample, this clone turned up many times. This CDR3 is CAWREGRGSEQYF. The sequenced part of the CDR3 DNA is TGTGCCTGGAGAGAGGGTCGGGGATCCGAG. The genes are TRBV30 and TRBJ2-7, with a tentative D call TRBD2 (5 bases). The sequenced fragment ends 3 residues before the CDR3 boundary, so the rest is inferred from the germline J gene. Trimming removed 3 bases at V and 6 bases at J, with 15 bases between. The CDR3 length is 13 residues. Germline V gives CDR1 GTSNPN, CDR2 SVGIG (reference sequence).

At least ten counts were recorded for this clone. Sequencing ends 3 residues short of the CDR3 end; the germline J gene provides the rest. The V and J genes are TRBV5-1 and TRBJ2-3; 11 nucleotides agree with TRBD2. The CDR3 has 16 residues. Looked up from germline, CDR1 is SGHRS and CDR2 is YFSETQ. With 0 bases clipped from V and 4 bases from J, the junction kept 4 bases outside the gene matches. The covered CDR3 bases are TGCGCCAGCAGCTTGGTGACTAGCGGGAACCCAGATACG. This codes for CASSLVTSGNPDT. The entire CDR3 protein is CASSLVTSGNPDTQYF.

To note about this clone: The observed sequence ends 3 residues before the CDR3 terminus, with the missing tail filled in from the germline J gene. The V gene is TRBV2, the J gene TRBJ2-1; 12 bases are a match to TRBD2. V gave up 6 bases and J gave up 8 bases; unmatched junction bases: 5. This CDR3 has 14 residues. Germline V gene sequence: CDR1 SNHLY, CDR2 FYNNEI. CDR3 residues: CASRETSGRYEQFF. The covered CDR3 bases are TGTGCCAGCAGGGAGACTAGCGGGAGATATGAG. Full variable domain (remainder filled in from reference TRBV2 and TRBJ2-1): EPEVTQTPSHQVTQMGQEVILRCVPISNHLYFYWYRQILGQKVEFLVSFYNNEISEKSEIFDDQFSVERPDGSNFTLKIRSTKLEDSAMYFCASRETSGRYEQFFGPGTRLTVL.

Regarding this clone: The CDR3 extends 3 residues past the end of the read, so its final part is completed from the germline J gene. The chain recombines TRBV6-2 or TRBV6-3 with TRBJ1-2; TRBD1 matches at 7 bases. V lost 5 bases to trimming and J lost 4 bases; unmatched junction nucleotides: 10. CDR3 size: 15 residues. In germline, CDR1 is MNHEY, CDR2 SVGEGT. The CDR3 DNA, read in part, is TGTGCCAGCAGTCACAAATGGACAGGTACCTATGGC. Amino acid sequence: CASSHKWTGTYG. The whole CDR3 region reads CASSHKWTGTYGYTF.

This clone came up many times. The CDR3 end lies 3 residues beyond the end of the read and is filled in from the germline J gene. The genes are TRBV19 and TRBJ2-2, with D possibly matching TRBD1 (6 bases). Trimming removed 4 bases from V and 2 bases from J, with 11 bases in between. Germline assignment: CDR1 LNHDA and CDR2 SQIVND (reference sequence). The CDR3 is made up of 15 amino acids. The CDR3 region is CASSKGGQNTGELFF. CDR3 DNA (partial): TGTGCCAGTAGTAAAGGGGGACAAAACACCGGGGAG.